The 14 T cell receptor beta chains given below trace back to one sample, sequenced in a study of Graves' ophthalmopathy and Graves' hyperthyroidism. TCR beta CDR3 amplification used RNA transcripts. RT-PCR with HTBI primers came first, then second-round multiplex PCR. One entry per CDR3 protein, called by TCRdb with MiXCR from the multiplex PCR reads. The sample carries 200,000 to 250,000 distinct CDR3 sequences, less than 30% recorded once. The sequenced sample was peripheral blood. The receptors stem from a man over 45 with Graves' ophthalmopathy.

The V call is TRBV6-1, the J call TRBJ2-5, with D hard to call. The V and J ends lost 0 bases and 2 bases respectively, with 16 bases between them. The length of the CDR3 is 17 residues. CDR1 is MNHNS and CDR2 is SASEGT in the germline V gene. DNA of the CDR3: TGTGCCAGCAGTGAAGCGCTGTGGTACAGATCTCAAGAGACCCAGTACTTC. It translates to CASSEALWYRSQETQYF.

This clonotype was counted many times. The chain joins TRBV29-1 to TRBJ1-5; D is undetermined. V dropped 7 bases and J dropped 12 bases, with 19 bases sitting between them. Germline V gene sequence: CDR1 SQVTM, CDR2 ANQGSEA. The CDR3 runs 12 residues. CDR3 loop: CSALGPRGFQHF. In DNA form, the CDR3 reads TGCAGCGCTCTGGGCCCCCGGGGTTTCCAGCATTTT.

This clonotype showed up many times. The chain carries TRBV30 and TRBJ2-7, with D tentatively TRBD1 (6 bases). CDR3 size: 14 residues. CDR1 GTSNPN and CDR2 SVGIG come from the germline V gene (reference sequence). Trimming left V 4 bases short and J 0 bases short, with 13 bases between. The CDR3 coding sequence is TGTGCCTGGATGGGGCGAGGGGGCTCCTACGAGCAGTACTTC. Encoded protein: CAWMGRGGSYEQYF.

This clonotype was detected ten times or more. CDR3 bases: TGCGCCAGCAGCTTGGTATGGGACACCTACGAGCAGTACTTC. Translated: CASSLVWDTYEQYF. This chain uses TRBV5-1 with TRBJ2-7; D might be TRBD1 (6 bases). The CDR3 spans 14 residues. Germline CDR1 and CDR2: SGHRS and YFSETQ. Trimming shortened V by 0 bases and J by 2 bases, and 9 bases separated the two germline ends.

This clonotype was observed at least ten times. V and J are TRBV19 and TRBJ1-2; D possibly corresponds to TRBD1 (5 bases). The germline V gene has CDR1 LNHDA and CDR2 SQIVND (reference sequence). This CDR3 is 14 amino acids long. Trimming stripped 3 bases from V and 5 bases from J, with 13 bases between. Here the CDR3 DNA reads TGTGCCAGTAGTATTATACAGGCGGGATATGGCTACACCTTC. Encoded protein: CASSIIQAGYGYTF.

This clonotype was counted at least ten times. The chain is built from TRBV12-3 or TRBV12-4 and TRBJ2-7; D tentatively reads TRBD1 or TRBD2 (5 bases each). This CDR3 contains 16 residues. V was pared by 0 bases and J by 1 base, with 13 bases between. The CDR3 sequence: CASSLARGAVSYEQYF. CDR3 DNA: TGTGCCAGCAGTTTAGCGCGAGGGGCGGTGTCCTACGAGCAGTACTTC.

This rearrangement joins TRBV28 to TRBJ2-7; tentative D call: TRBD1 (6 bases). Germline values: CDR1 MDHEN, CDR2 SYDVKM. The length of the CDR3 is 15 residues. Trimming took 5 bases from V and 2 from J, leaving 16 bases between them. The CDR3 is CASSPQGELAYEQYF. CDR3 nucleotides: TGTGCCAGCAGTCCACAGGGAGAGTTAGCCTACGAGCAGTACTTC.

This sequence joins TRBV6-1 and TRBJ1-1; a weak D match, TRBD1 (5 bases). Germline V gene sequence: CDR1 MNHNS, CDR2 SASEGT. Trimming cost V 11 bases and J 0 bases, with 10 bases left between them. CDR3 size: 12 residues. CDR3 nucleotide sequence: TGTGCCCTCTGGGGGATGAACACTGAAGCTTTCTTT. Amino acids: CALWGMNTEAFF.

This clonotype was seen many times. The chain combines TRBV7-3 with TRBJ1-1; tentative D call: TRBD1 (5 bases). CDR3 length: 19 amino acids. The germline V gene has CDR1 SGHTA and CDR2 FQGTGA. The germline V and J ends were trimmed by 1 base and 5 bases, with 26 bases remaining between them. The chain's CDR3 is CASSLRDRVTRGKWTEAFF. In DNA, the CDR3 is TGTGCCAGCAGCTTAAGGGACCGAGTGACCCGAGGGAAATGGACTGAAGCTTTCTTT.

The genes are TRBV28 and TRBJ2-7; 8 bases are shared with TRBD1. The CDR3 has 14 amino acids. With V trimmed by 6 bases and J by 4 bases, 8 bases remained unmatched. The V gene's germline CDR1 is MDHEN and CDR2 SYDVKM. The CDR3 region has the DNA TGTGCCAGCAGGGCCTCAGGGGGCGTTTACGAGCAGTACTTC. Amino acid sequence: CASRASGGVYEQYF.

This clonotype was seen repeatedly, ten times or more. This chain uses TRBV6-1 with TRBJ1-1; TRBD1 agrees at 7 bases. The CDR3 has 14 amino acids. From germline, CDR1 is MNHNS and CDR2 SASEGT. V was clipped by 7 bases and J by 6 bases; unmatched bases: 11. The CDR3, as DNA: TGTGCCAGCAAGAATCGACAGGGACCGTCTGAAGCTTTCTTT. Translated: CASKNRQGPSEAFF.

This clonotype was detected many times. This chain links TRBV12-3 or TRBV12-4 with TRBJ2-5; 13 bases fit TRBD2. The CDR3 is 15 amino acids. The junction had 4 bases not matched to a gene; V was cut back by 4 bases and J by 5 bases. The CDR3 sequence: CASSWTSGSRETQYF. The DNA for the CDR3 is TGTGCCAGCAGTTGGACTAGCGGGAGTCGTGAGACCCAGTACTTC.

This clonotype was observed at least ten times. The J gene is TRBJ1-5, the V gene TRBV10-3; 9 bases match TRBD1. Germline trimming cut 3 bases from V and 2 bases from J; bases unmatched to any gene: 2. In germline, CDR1 is ENHRY, CDR2 SYGVKD. The CDR3 contains 15 residues. The CDR3 bases are TGTGCCATCAGTGAAAGGACAGGGGGCAATCAGCCCCAGCATTTT. It translates to CAISERTGGNQPQHF.

The chain carries TRBV27 and TRBJ1-6; no clear D gene. The CDR3 spans 17 residues. Deletions cut 1 base from V and 10 bases from J, with 20 bases between. CDR1 is MNHEY and CDR2 is SMNVEV in the germline V gene (reference sequence). The CDR3 here is CASSLFPGPPTGSPLHF. The CDR3 nucleotides are TGTGCCAGCAGTTTATTCCCAGGACCACCAACGGGGTCACCCCTCCACTTT.